The next 32 T cell receptor beta chains were all read from a single sample in a study of read filtering for tumor transcriptome and immune sequencing. Molecular barcoded adaptors covering alpha/delta and beta/gamma chains were used on 400 ng RNA. Using its own MiXCR run on the reads, TCRdb lists one record per CDR3 protein. Here the sample spans about 130,000 distinct CDR3 sequences, 13% being singletons. Material: a population of CD138-negative cells sorted from bone marrow. These receptors all come from a donor at least 40 years old with multiple myeloma.

This clonotype was counted many times. This chain connects TRBV7-9 to TRBJ1-5; D ambiguous. The germline V gene encodes CDR1 SEHNR and CDR2 FQNEAQ (reference sequence). The ends were cut back, 8 bases at V and 3 bases at J, with 17 bases in the middle. This CDR3 has 15 residues. In DNA, the CDR3 is TGTGCCAGCCCCTCTTTTATGGACCCCAATCAGCCCCAGCATTTT. This gives the protein CASPSFMDPNQPQHF.

This clonotype was observed a few times. The rearrangement uses TRBV7-9 and TRBJ1-2; D ambiguous. V lost 7 bases, J lost 6 bases, and 15 bases lay in between. CDR3 size: 13 residues. Germline loops: CDR1 SEHNR, CDR2 FQNEAQ (reference sequence). CDR3 in amino acids: CASKLLQADGYTF. CDR3 nucleotide sequence: TGTGCCAGCAAGCTCCTCCAGGCCGATGGCTACACCTTC.

This clonotype was recorded many times. The chain carries TRBV19 and TRBJ1-5; D is possibly TRBD1 (5 bases). This CDR3 comprises 13 residues. Trimming removed 6 bases at V and 2 bases at J, with 8 bases between. Germline V gene sequence: CDR1 LNHDA, CDR2 SQIVND (reference sequence). Here the CDR3 reads CASRRGGNQPQHF. The CDR3 nucleotides read TGTGCCAGTAGAAGAGGGGGCAATCAGCCCCAGCATTTT.

The chain recombines TRBV20-1 with TRBJ2-3; the D is unclear. V lost 6 bases to trimming and J lost 2 bases, with 6 bases between them. The CDR3 totals 11 residues. Germline assignment: CDR1 DFQATT and CDR2 SNEGSKA (reference sequence). This chain's CDR3 is CSATSTDTQYF. The CDR3 DNA follows: TGCAGTGCAACCTCCACAGATACGCAGTATTTT.

This clonotype has a count of ten or more. The chain links TRBV6-5 to TRBJ1-2; D possibly corresponds to TRBD1 (5 bases). Trimming cost V 0 bases and J 8 bases, with 10 bases left between them. Germline values: CDR1 MNHEY, CDR2 SVGAGI. The CDR3 has 13 residues. The CDR3 spells CASSYSGVGGYTF. The CDR3, as DNA: TGTGCCAGCAGTTACTCGGGGGTTGGCGGCTACACCTTC.

This clonotype has ten or more counts. The CDR3 nucleotides read TGTGCCAGCTGCGTACCCATGAACACCGGGGAGCTGTTTTTT. This translates into CASCVPMNTGELFF. The genes are TRBV12-3 or TRBV12-4 and TRBJ2-2, with D unresolved. The CDR3 runs 14 residues. V lost 8 bases and J 1 base, leaving 11 bases between the germline ends.

Concerning this clonotype itself: A much larger clone differs by one base, so this may be a read error. This rearrangement joins TRBV12-3 or TRBV12-4 to TRBJ2-5; weak D call: TRBD2 (6 bases). This CDR3 region has 15 residues. V was cut by 2 bases and J by 5 bases, with 15 bases left in between. The CDR3 bases are TGTGCCAGCAGTTTAAGGAGGGCGGCTCTTGAGACCCAGTACTTC. Its translation: CASSLRRAALETQYF.

The genes are TRBV12-3 or TRBV12-4 and TRBJ1-6, with D perhaps TRBD1 (5 bases). This CDR3 spans 12 amino acids. Trimming removed 3 bases at V and 9 bases at J, with 6 bases between. CDR3 in DNA: TGTGCCAGCAGTTTTCAGGGTTCACCCCTCCACTTT. It is translated as CASSFQGSPLHF.

This clonotype was detected ten times or more. The rearrangement links TRBV12-3 or TRBV12-4 to TRBJ2-3; perhaps D is TRBD1 or TRBD2 (5 bases each). The CDR3 runs 14 residues. The V end was cut by 5 bases, the J end by 8 bases, with 17 bases between. The CDR3 DNA follows: TGTGCCAGCAGTCAAAGGGACGGCAAGGGTACGCAGTATTTT. Its protein is CASSQRDGKGTQYF.

In its sample, this clonotype was seen many times. The chain carries TRBV11-3 and TRBJ2-1, with D unclear. Germline V gene lookup returns CDR1 SGHNT and CDR2 YENEEA. This CDR3 has 13 amino acids. V was pared by 5 bases and J by 3 bases, with 8 bases between. Written as DNA, the CDR3 is TGTGCCAGCAGCAGTGCTAGCTACAATGAGCAGTTCTTC. Translation: CASSSASYNEQFF. The full variable domain, rest sourced from reference TRBV11-3 and TRBJ2-1, is EAGVVQSPRYKIIEKKQPVAFWCNPISGHNTLYWYLQNLGQGPELLIRYENEEAVDDSQLPKDRFSAERLKGVDSTLKIQPAELGDSAVYLCASSSASYNEQFFGPGTRLTVL.

In the case of this clonotype: This sequence may be a read error, since a much larger clone differs from it by one base. This rearrangement joins TRBV27 to TRBJ2-5; the D call may be TRBD1 or TRBD2 (6 bases each). Germline loops: CDR1 MNHEY, CDR2 SMNVEV (reference sequence). CDR3 length: 13 residues. DNA for the CDR3: TGTGCCTGCAGACCCCGGACGGAGGGGGCCCAGTACTTC. Residues: CACRPRTEGAQYF.

This clonotype was seen many times. The chain uses TRBV3-1 and TRBJ1-5; D ambiguous. This CDR3 region has 15 residues. Trimming took 5 bases from V and 2 from J, leaving 13 bases between them. The germline V gene has CDR1 LGHDT and CDR2 YNNKEL (reference sequence). This CDR3 is CASSSTRTGNQPQHF. The CDR3 DNA reads TGTGCCAGCAGCTCGACCCGGACCGGCAATCAGCCCCAGCATTTT.

This clonotype was seen at least ten times. This rearrangement joins TRBV11-3 to TRBJ1-1; 7 nucleotides line up with TRBD1. With V trimmed by 5 bases and J by 1 base, 4 bases remained unmatched. CDR3 length: 14 residues. The germline gives CDR1 SGHNT, CDR2 YENEEA. The CDR3 DNA reads as TGTGCCAGCAGCCTCGGGACAGCGAACACTGAAGCTTTCTTT. It yields the protein CASSLGTANTEAFF.

Of note for this clonotype: No conserved phenylalanine or tryptophan ends this CDR3, so it is likely a read error. The genes are TRBV7-2 and TRBJ2-3, with 9 positions matching TRBD1. The junction had 3 bases not matched to a gene; V was cut back by 6 bases and J by 5 bases. Germline V CDR1 and CDR2: SGHTA, FQGNSA. The CDR3 loop spans 13 amino acids. CDR3 nucleotide sequence: TGTGCCAGCAGGGGACAGGGTGGAGATACGCAGTATTTA. Translated: CASRGQGGDTQYL.

This clonotype was seen repeatedly, ten times or more. The V gene is TRBV24-1, the J gene TRBJ1-5; D gene uncertain. Per the germline V gene, CDR1 is KGHDR and CDR2 is SFDVKD. V was trimmed by 2 bases and J by 5 bases, leaving 15 bases between them. The CDR3 covers 16 residues. This chain's CDR3 is CATSDSREARYQPQHF. DNA of the CDR3: TGTGCCACCAGTGATTCCCGGGAGGCCAGGTATCAGCCCCAGCATTTT.

This clonotype was recorded many times. The J gene is TRBJ2-3, the V gene TRBV19; TRBD2 aligns across 9 bases. CDR1 is LNHDA and CDR2 is SQIVND in the germline V gene (reference sequence). The CDR3 is 13 residues long. V lost 7 bases and J lost 4; bases outside the gene matches: 3. The CDR3: CASKLAGADTQYF. The CDR3, as DNA: TGTGCCAGTAAACTAGCGGGTGCAGATACGCAGTATTTT. Complete variable domain (other parts from reference TRBV19 and TRBJ2-3): DGGITQSPKYLFRKEGQNVTLSCEQNLNHDAMYWYRQDPGQGLRLIYYSQIVNDFQKGDIAEGYSVSREKKESFPLTVTSAQKNPTAFYLCASKLAGADTQYFGPGTRLTVL.

For this clonotype: The DNA is omitted, as the CDR3 cannot be located on it reliably, and the CDR3 follows TCRdb's listing. The chain is built from TRBV5-1 and TRBJ2-5; TRBD2 is the table's D call, not checked against the DNA. The CDR3 is made up of 16 amino acids, end residues included. Per the germline V gene, CDR1 is SGHRS and CDR2 is YFSETQ. The CDR3 here is CASSFVGPGSQETQHF.

Points on this clonotype: This sequence is one base from a far larger clone and is likely a read error. The rearrangement links TRBV7-3 to TRBJ1-5; D is ambiguous. CDR1 SGHTA and CDR2 FQGTGA come from the germline V gene. The CDR3 loop spans 14 amino acids. V was trimmed by 1 base and J by 0 bases, leaving 4 bases between them. The CDR3 loop is CASSLKVSNQPQHF. The CDR3 DNA follows: TGTGCCAGCAGCTTAAAGGTTAGCAATCAGCCCCAGCATTTT.

About this clonotype itself: A clone one base away is much larger, so this may be a read error. The chain uses TRBV2 and TRBJ2-5, with D hard to call. This CDR3 region has 14 residues. The germline V gene encodes CDR1 SNHLY and CDR2 FYNNEI. CDR3 region: CANSERYSQETQYF. The CDR3 DNA reads as TGTGCCAACAGTGAAAGATACAGCCAAGAGACCCAGTACTTC.

This clonotype was seen repeatedly, ten times or more. This sequence joins TRBV7-9 and TRBJ2-3; TRBD1 agrees at 7 bases. Germline trimming cut 2 bases from V and 5 bases from J; bases unmatched to any gene: 7. This CDR3 spans 15 amino acids. CDR1 and CDR2 from the germline V gene are SEHNR and FQNEAQ (reference sequence). The CDR3 spells CASSLQDRVEDTQYF. CDR3 bases: TGTGCCAGCAGCTTACAAGACAGGGTGGAAGATACGCAGTATTTT.

This clonotype has a count of ten or more. The chain combines TRBV7-8 with TRBJ1-1, with 8 bases that match TRBD1. The J segment lost 0 bases and the V segment lost 5 bases, leaving 5 bases of the junction unmatched. This CDR3 is built from 15 residues. The germline V gene has CDR1 SGHVS and CDR2 FQNEAQ. CDR3 residues: CASSVRQGLNTEAFF. As DNA, the CDR3 is TGTGCCAGCAGCGTACGACAGGGGTTGAACACTGAAGCTTTCTTT.

This clonotype was detected ten times or more. The CDR3 region has the DNA TGCGCCAGCAGCCTCGGACTAGCGGAGAGCACAGATACGCAGTATTTT. Amino acids: CASSLGLAESTDTQYF. The chain links TRBV5-1 to TRBJ2-3; 10 bases align to TRBD2. V lost 4 bases to trimming and J lost 0 bases; unmatched junction nucleotides: 5. Germline CDR1 and CDR2: SGHRS and YFSETQ. The CDR3 has 16 amino acids.

The chain carries TRBV7-9 and TRBJ2-3; 12 positions match TRBD2. Losses at the gene ends were 5 bases for V and 5 bases for J; bases not matched to a gene: 8. Per the germline V gene, CDR1 is SEHNR and CDR2 is FQNEAQ (reference sequence). The CDR3 has 16 amino acids. The CDR3 sequence is CASSPTSGGRGDTQYF. Written as DNA, the CDR3 is TGTGCCAGCAGCCCGACTAGCGGGGGCCGGGGAGATACGCAGTATTTT.

The count of this clonotype is one. Given a much more abundant clone one base away, this may be a read error. The genes are TRBV6-5 and TRBJ2-6; D is possibly TRBD1 (5 bases). This CDR3 has 15 residues. Germline V gives CDR1 MNHEY, CDR2 SVGAGI. The CDR3 DNA follows: TGTGCCAGCAGTCTTCAGGGTAGTGGGGCCGACGTCCTGACTTTC. Translated, it gives CASSLQGSGADVLTF.

The J gene is TRBJ1-1, the V gene TRBV4-1; D unresolved. The V end was cut by 6 bases, the J end by 4 bases, with 9 bases between. Germline V CDR1 and CDR2: MGHRA, YSYEKL. This CDR3 spans 12 amino acids. CDR3 DNA: TGCGCCAGCAGGGAGCGGGGCACTGAAGCTTTCTTT. It translates to CASRERGTEAFF.

This clonotype was seen many times. CDR3 nucleotides: TGCGCCAGCAGCCAGGGACAGGGGGCCGAGCAGTACTTC. Protein product: CASSQGQGAEQYF. This sequence joins TRBV5-1 and TRBJ2-7; 12 bases are shared with TRBD1. CDR1 and CDR2 from the germline V gene are SGHRS and YFSETQ. The CDR3 is made up of 13 amino acids. J was trimmed by 6 bases and V by 4 bases; bases with no gene match: 2.

This clonotype was detected many times. The J gene is TRBJ2-5, the V gene TRBV12-3 or TRBV12-4; D gene ambiguous. V was shortened by 6 bases and J by 2 bases, with 13 bases between the two germline ends. The CDR3 has 14 residues. The CDR3 here is CASSRRASQETQYF. The CDR3 DNA sequence: TGTGCCAGCAGCCGTCGGGCTAGTCAAGAGACCCAGTACTTC.

This clonotype was counted at least ten times. This chain links TRBV6-5 with TRBJ1-4; 7 bases match TRBD1. This CDR3 is 15 amino acids long. Trimming took 4 bases from V and 3 from J; bases not matched to a gene: 5. Germline V gene lookup returns CDR1 MNHEY and CDR2 SVGAGI. The CDR3 sequence is CASSSLGQSNEKLFF. The CDR3 region has the DNA TGTGCCAGCAGTTCCTTGGGACAGTCTAATGAAAAACTGTTTTTT.

This clonotype was seen many times. The V gene is TRBV7-2, the J gene TRBJ2-3; D not certain. Germline values: CDR1 SGHTA, CDR2 FQGNSA. The CDR3 length is 15 residues. The V and J ends lost 6 bases and 5 bases respectively, with 18 bases between them. CDR3 sequence reads: CASSYRVRVGDTQYF. In DNA, the CDR3 is TGTGCCAGCAGTTACCGGGTTAGGGTTGGAGATACGCAGTATTTT.

This clonotype was seen at least ten times. Lacking the conserved final phenylalanine or tryptophan, this CDR3 likely reflects a read error. It is unclear where the CDR3 begins or ends on the DNA, so no DNA is shown, and the CDR3 is as TCRdb lists it. The CDR3: CASSNGLGSVGNQPQHI. V gene TRBV21-1 combines with J gene TRBJ1-5. TRBV21-1 is recorded as a pseudogene. The CDR3 spans 17 residues, counting both ends.

This clonotype has a count of ten or more. The rearrangement links TRBV7-9 to TRBJ2-2; 10 nucleotides match TRBD2. The CDR3 runs to 15 residues. With V trimmed by 7 bases and J by 6 bases, 8 bases remained unmatched. The germline CDR1 and CDR2 sequences are SEHNR and FQNEAQ (reference sequence). CDR3 DNA sequence: TGTGCCAGCACCTTTTCAGGGACTAGCGCCGGGGAGCTGTTTTTT. It translates to CASTFSGTSAGELFF.

This clonotype occurred a few times. It may be a read error: a sequence one base away is much more abundant. The gene calls are TRBV29-1 and TRBJ1-1; maybe TRBD1 (5 bases). There are 14 residues in the CDR3. The V gene's germline CDR1 is SQVTM and CDR2 ANQGSEA. Here the CDR3 DNA reads TGCAGCGCTACCCGCCGGGGGTTGAACGCTGAAGCTTTCTTT. The encoded protein is CSATRRGLNAEAFF. Full variable domain (outside the CDR3, taken from reference TRBV29-1 and TRBJ1-1): SAVISQKPSRDICQRGTSLTIQCQVDSQVTMMFWYRQQPGQSLTLIATANQGSEATYESGFVIDKFPISRPNLTFSTLTVSNMSPEDSSIYLCSATRRGLNAEAFFGQGTRLTVV.